This TCR beta chain was observed in a study of T-cell reconstitution after alpha-beta-depleted transplantation in children. This clonotype was seen ten or more times. Its antigen is as yet unknown. Preparation of the TCRbeta library used unique molecular identifiers. Via MiXCR, TCRdb re-called the PCR reads, giving one row per CDR3 protein. Of fewer than 550,000 distinct CDR3 sequences listed, about an eighth are singletons. Study results and caveats: Expanded clones from the graft, numbering several hundred, reportedly supplied alpha-beta T cells about two months after transplant.

There are 17 residues in the CDR3. V lost 2 bases to trimming and J lost 3 bases; unmatched junction nucleotides: 12. From germline, CDR1 is DFQATT and CDR2 SNEGSKA (reference sequence). Material: PBMCs, mostly from graft donor cells, obtained 180 days after TCRalphabeta/CD19-depleted stem cell transplant. This sequence was found in a female patient aged 2-9 years who had a stem cell transplant for aplastic anemia, so the T cells may come from the graft donor. This sequence joins TRBV20-1 and TRBJ2-3; 9 positions match TRBD1. CDR3 DNA: TGCAGTGCTAGAAAGGACAGGGGCCGCCCACGGACAGATACGCAGTATTTT. It codes for CSARKDRGRPRTDTQYF.